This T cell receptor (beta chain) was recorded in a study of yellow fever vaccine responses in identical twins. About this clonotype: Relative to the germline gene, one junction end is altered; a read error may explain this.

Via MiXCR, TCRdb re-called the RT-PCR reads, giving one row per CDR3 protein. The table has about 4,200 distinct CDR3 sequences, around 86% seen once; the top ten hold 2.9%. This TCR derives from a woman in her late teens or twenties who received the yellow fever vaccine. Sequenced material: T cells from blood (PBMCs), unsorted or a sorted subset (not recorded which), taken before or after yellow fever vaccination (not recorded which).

The CDR3 region has the DNA TGTGCCAGCAGCTTTCCTAGCGGGAGGCCCTCCTCCTACGAGCAGCACTTC. This translates into CASSFPSGRPSSYEQHF. The chain uses TRBV11-2 and TRBJ2-7, with 11 bases lining up with TRBD2. The CDR3 is made up of 17 amino acids. CDR1 is SGHAT, CDR2 FQNNGV, per germline.